This T cell receptor (beta chain) was identified in a study of control samples from healthy donors and cancer patients (dated by TCRdb to the early 2020s). The germline V gene (reference sequence) specifies LGHDT as CDR1 and YNNKEL as CDR2. V and J lose 0 bases and 7 bases, and a span of 15 bases separates them. The CDR3 numbers 16 residues from cysteine through phenylalanine. Only the CDR3 region is kept as DNA, spanning 48 bases read in frame from base 1. Library preparation used the immunoSEQ multiplex PCR assay. TCRdb retrieved this table from immuneACCESS and kept in-frame rearrangements only. Not all clones are present; in checked studies, unresolved V genes account for under half, and no reason is known for the remainder. For this sample there are about 120,000 clones; more than 70% appear just once. Approximately 3.2% of the sample is taken by the ten largest. To note about this clone: Its antigen remains unidentified. No much larger clone exists at a distance of one base, and base qualities are not known.

This receptor was taken from a man aged 40-49 years in good health. The sequence is built from TRBV3-1 (or the pseudogene TRBV3-2) and TRBJ2-2, with the D gene uncertain. The sample comprised blood. The sequenced DNA: TGTGCCAGCAGCCAAGACGGTACCTACCGCCTCGGGGAGCTGTTTTTT. It codes for CASSQDGTYRLGELFF.